This T cell receptor (beta chain) was documented in a study of T cells in localized non-small cell lung cancer. Study-level findings and limits: Sequence data derive from only one tumor region, so heterogeneity remains possible. Measurement of T cell clonality placed uninvolved adjacent lung highest, above the level in tumor. In adjacent lung, a median roughly 53 of the top 100 tumor clones were found.

On this clone: What it binds is unknown.

Germline-derived CDR1 and CDR2 are SGHDT and YYEEEE. The CDR3 is made up of 18 amino acids. The V end was cut by 0 bases, the J end by 4 bases, with 20 bases between. Measured with immunoSEQ multiplex PCR; TCRdb has only the in-frame clones, and not every one. The repertoire holds about 8,800 clones, less than 95% seen once, with around a sixth in the top ten. Sample: peripheral blood, taken before any cancer treatment. This rearrangement joins TRBV5-6 to TRBJ2-1; tentatively, D is TRBD2 (6 bases). The sequence was obtained from a male donor aged 60 or over with stage III squamous cell lung carcinoma. CDR3 nucleotide sequence: TGTGCCAGCAGCTTGGTAGGGTTAGCGGAGGTCCAGTACAATGAGCAGTTCTTC. As protein: CASSLVGLAEVQYNEQFF. Using reference TRBV5-6 and TRBJ2-1 for the parts outside the CDR3, the full variable domain is DAGVTQSPTHLIKTRGQQVTLRCSPKSGHDTVSWYQQALGQGPQFIFQYYEEEERQRGNFPDRFSGHQFPNYSSELNVNALLLGDSALYLCASSLVGLAEVQYNEQFFGPGTRLTVL.